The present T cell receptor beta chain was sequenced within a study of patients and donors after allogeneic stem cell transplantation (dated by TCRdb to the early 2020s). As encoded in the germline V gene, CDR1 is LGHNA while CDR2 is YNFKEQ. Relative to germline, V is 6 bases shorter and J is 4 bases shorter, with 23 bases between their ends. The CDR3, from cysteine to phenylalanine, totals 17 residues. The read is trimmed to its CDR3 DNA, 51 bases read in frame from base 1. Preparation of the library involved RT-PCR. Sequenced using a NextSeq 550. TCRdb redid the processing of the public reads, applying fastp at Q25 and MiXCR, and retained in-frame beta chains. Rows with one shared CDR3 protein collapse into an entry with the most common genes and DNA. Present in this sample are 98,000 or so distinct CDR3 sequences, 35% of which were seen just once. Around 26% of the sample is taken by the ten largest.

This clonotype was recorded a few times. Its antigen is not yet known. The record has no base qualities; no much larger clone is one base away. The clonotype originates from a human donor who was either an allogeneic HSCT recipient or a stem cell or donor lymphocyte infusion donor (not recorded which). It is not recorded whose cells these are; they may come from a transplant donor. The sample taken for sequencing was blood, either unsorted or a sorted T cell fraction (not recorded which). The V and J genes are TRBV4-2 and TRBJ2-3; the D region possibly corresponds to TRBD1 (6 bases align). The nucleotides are TGTGCCAGCAGTTTGCCCAGTACAGGGTTACTACCAGATACGCAGTATTTT. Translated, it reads CASSLPSTGLLPDTQYF.